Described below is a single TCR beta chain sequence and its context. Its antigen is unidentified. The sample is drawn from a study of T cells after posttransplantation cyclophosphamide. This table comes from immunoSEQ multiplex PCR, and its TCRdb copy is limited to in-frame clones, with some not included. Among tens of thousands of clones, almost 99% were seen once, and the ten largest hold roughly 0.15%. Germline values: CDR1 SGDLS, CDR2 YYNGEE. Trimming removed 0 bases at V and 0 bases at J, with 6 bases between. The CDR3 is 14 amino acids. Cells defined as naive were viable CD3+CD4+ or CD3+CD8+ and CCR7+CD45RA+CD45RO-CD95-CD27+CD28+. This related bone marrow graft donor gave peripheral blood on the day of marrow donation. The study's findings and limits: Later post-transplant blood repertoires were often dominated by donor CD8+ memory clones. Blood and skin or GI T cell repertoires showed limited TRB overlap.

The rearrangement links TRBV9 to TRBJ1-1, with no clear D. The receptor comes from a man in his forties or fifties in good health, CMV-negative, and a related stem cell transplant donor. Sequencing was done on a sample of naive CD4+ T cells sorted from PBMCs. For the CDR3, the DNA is TGTGCCAGCAGCGTAGAGAGTATGAACACTGAAGCTTTCTTT. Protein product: CASSVESMNTEAFF.